This T cell receptor beta chain was recovered during a study of cytomegalovirus exposure and HLA in healthy donors. Whole-study context: From HLA-typed donors, an early data release held some 80 million unique TCRs.

PCR employed 60 Vbeta and 13 Jbeta primers. Assay used: immunoSEQ multiplex PCR; TCRdb lists only in-frame clones, some missing. The listing records about 92,000 clones. The germline V gene encodes CDR1 GTSNPN and CDR2 SVGIG (reference sequence). This CDR3 contains 11 residues. The ends were cut back, 5 bases at V and 7 bases at J, with 12 bases in the middle. This sequence was found in a man over 45 in good health and CMV-seropositive. Sequencing input: PBMCs. This chain links TRBV30 with TRBJ2-7; D perhaps matches TRBD2 (6 bases). The CDR3 region has the DNA TGTGCCTGGGGGGGACTTTGGGAGCAGTACTTC. It codes for CAWGGLWEQYF.